The 8 T cell receptor beta chains presented below share a single source sample, sequenced in a study of blood T cell repertoires in COVID-19. TCRdb keeps only in-frame clones here, not all; method: immunoSEQ multiplex PCR. Of about 260,000 clones listed, approximately 84% are singletons. The sequencing input was peripheral blood. The receptors shown here come from an elderly woman with acute or convalescent COVID-19.

This chain joins TRBV6-1 and TRBJ1-2; tentatively, D is TRBD1 (6 bases). This CDR3 has 13 amino acids. Trimming stripped 10 bases from V and 3 bases from J, with 15 bases between. The germline V gene has CDR1 MNHNS and CDR2 SASEGT. The chain's CDR3 is CATSPGADYGYTF. CDR3 DNA: TGTGCCACCTCTCCAGGGGCGGACTATGGCTACACCTTC.

V is TRBV5-1 and J is TRBJ2-7; 8 bases line up with TRBD1. The germline gives CDR1 SGHRS, CDR2 YFSETQ. V gave up 1 base and J gave up 6 bases; unmatched junction bases: 9. The CDR3 is made up of 15 amino acids. The CDR3 region has the DNA TGCGCCAGCAGCTTGTCCTGGACAGGGTATTCCGAGCAGTACTTC. Protein sequence: CASSLSWTGYSEQYF. Full variable domain (outside the CDR3, taken from reference TRBV5-1 and TRBJ2-7): KAGVTQTPRYLIKTRGQQVTLSCSPISGHRSVSWYQQTPGQGLQFLFEYFSETQRNKGNFPGRFSGRQFSNSRSEMNVSTLELGDSALYLCASSLSWTGYSEQYFGPGTRLTVT.

The chain combines TRBV7-3 with TRBJ1-2; the D is unclear. Trimming stripped 1 base from V and 4 bases from J, with 7 bases between. Germline V gives CDR1 SGHTA, CDR2 FQGTGA. This CDR3 region has 13 residues. CDR3 protein: CASSLNGGYGYTF. In DNA, the CDR3 is TGTGCCAGCAGCTTAAATGGAGGCTATGGCTACACCTTC.

V and J are TRBV11-1 and TRBJ1-6; 8 bases align to TRBD1. V was clipped by 2 bases and J by 8 bases; unmatched bases: 5. There are 15 residues in the CDR3. CDR1 is SGHAT and CDR2 is FQDESV in the germline V gene (reference sequence). The CDR3 DNA sequence: TGTGCCAGCAGCTTAAGACAGGGGAGCGATTCACCCCTCCACTTT. It specifies CASSLRQGSDSPLHF.

In regard to this clone: Other nucleotide sequences from this sample produce the same CDR3. The chain combines TRBV5-5 with TRBJ1-5; possible D gene TRBD1, 6 bases. This CDR3 spans 14 amino acids. V lost 0 bases and J lost 2, with 6 bases in between. Per germline, CDR1 SGHKS and CDR2 YYEKEE (reference sequence). CDR3 region: CASSLGTGNQPQHF. The CDR3 DNA is TGTGCCAGCAGCTTGGGGACAGGCAATCAGCCCCAGCATTTT.

The chain joins TRBV5-1 to TRBJ1-3; no reliable D call. Germline lookup yields CDR1 SGHRS and CDR2 YFSETQ. This CDR3 contains 15 residues. V was clipped by 2 bases and J by 0 bases, with 9 bases between them. CDR3 region: CASSFEGSSGNTIYF. CDR3 bases: TGCGCCAGCAGCTTCGAGGGCAGCTCTGGAAACACCATATATTTT.

V and J are TRBV18 and TRBJ1-1, with D unclear. The CDR3 is 15 residues long. Trimming left V 3 bases short and J 0 bases short, with 11 bases between. Germline assignment: CDR1 KGHSH and CDR2 LQKENI. In DNA, the CDR3 is TGTGCCAGCTCACCCTCCTTAACACTGAACACTGAAGCTTTCTTT. This translates into CASSPSLTLNTEAFF. Full variable domain (rest looked up from reference TRBV18 and TRBJ1-1): NAGVMQNPRHLVRRRGQEARLRCSPMKGHSHVYWYRQLPEEGLKFMVYLQKENIIDESGMPKERFSAEFPKEGPSILRIQQVVRGDSAAYFCASSPSLTLNTEAFFGQGTRLTVV.

The CDR3 here is CASSLGAGTNNSPLHF. CDR3 DNA sequence: TGCGCCAGCAGCTTGGGTGCAGGCACAAATAATTCACCCCTCCACTTT. The V call is TRBV5-1, the J call TRBJ1-6; D gene unclear. Germline V gene sequence: CDR1 SGHRS, CDR2 YFSETQ. Trimming took 0 bases from V and 5 from J, leaving 12 bases between them. The CDR3 extends over 16 amino acids.